This TCR beta chain stems from a study of cytomegalovirus exposure and HLA in healthy donors. The PCR made use of 60 Vbeta and 13 Jbeta primers. Clones were read by immunoSEQ multiplex PCR, and TCRdb kept only the in-frame ones, dropping some. The sample carries 150,000 to 180,000 clones, over 65% recorded once. The sample comprised PBMCs. The clonotype originates from a middle-aged woman in good health and CMV-seronegative.

CDR3 DNA sequence: TGCGCCAGCAGCTCCGAGGACAGGGGGCTCACTGAAGCTTTCTTT. This gives the protein CASSSEDRGLTEAFF. The chain has TRBV5-1 and TRBJ1-1, with 11 bases aligning to TRBD1. CDR3 length: 15 residues. The V segment lost 3 bases and the J segment 4 bases; nucleotides outside the gene matches: 5. Germline lookup yields CDR1 SGHRS and CDR2 YFSETQ.